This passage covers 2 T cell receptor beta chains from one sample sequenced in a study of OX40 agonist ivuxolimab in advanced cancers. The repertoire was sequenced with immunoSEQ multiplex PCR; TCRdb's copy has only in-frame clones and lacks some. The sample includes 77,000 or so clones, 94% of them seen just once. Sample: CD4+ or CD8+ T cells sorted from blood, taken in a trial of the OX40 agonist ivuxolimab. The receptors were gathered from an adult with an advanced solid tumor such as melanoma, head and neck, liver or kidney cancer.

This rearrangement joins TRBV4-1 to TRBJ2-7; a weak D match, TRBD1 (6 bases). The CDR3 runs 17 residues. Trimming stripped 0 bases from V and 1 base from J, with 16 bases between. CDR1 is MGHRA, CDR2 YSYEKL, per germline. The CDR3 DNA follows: TGCGCCAGCAGCCAAGATGTGCCGAGGGGGTGGTCCTACGAGCAGTACTTC. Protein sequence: CASSQDVPRGWSYEQYF.

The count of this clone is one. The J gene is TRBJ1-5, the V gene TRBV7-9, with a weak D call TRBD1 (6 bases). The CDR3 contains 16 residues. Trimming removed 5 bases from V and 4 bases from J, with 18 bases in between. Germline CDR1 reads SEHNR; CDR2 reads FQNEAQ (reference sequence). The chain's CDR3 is CASSKSTGIDNQPQHF. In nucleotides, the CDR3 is TGTGCCAGCAGCAAAAGTACAGGGATCGATAATCAGCCCCAGCATTTT. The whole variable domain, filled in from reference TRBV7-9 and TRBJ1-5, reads DTGVSQNPRHKITKRGQNVTFRCDPISEHNRLYWYRQTLGQGPEFLTYFQNEAQLEKSRLLSDRFSAERPKGSFSTLEIQRTEQGDSAMYLCASSKSTGIDNQPQHFGDGTRLSIL.